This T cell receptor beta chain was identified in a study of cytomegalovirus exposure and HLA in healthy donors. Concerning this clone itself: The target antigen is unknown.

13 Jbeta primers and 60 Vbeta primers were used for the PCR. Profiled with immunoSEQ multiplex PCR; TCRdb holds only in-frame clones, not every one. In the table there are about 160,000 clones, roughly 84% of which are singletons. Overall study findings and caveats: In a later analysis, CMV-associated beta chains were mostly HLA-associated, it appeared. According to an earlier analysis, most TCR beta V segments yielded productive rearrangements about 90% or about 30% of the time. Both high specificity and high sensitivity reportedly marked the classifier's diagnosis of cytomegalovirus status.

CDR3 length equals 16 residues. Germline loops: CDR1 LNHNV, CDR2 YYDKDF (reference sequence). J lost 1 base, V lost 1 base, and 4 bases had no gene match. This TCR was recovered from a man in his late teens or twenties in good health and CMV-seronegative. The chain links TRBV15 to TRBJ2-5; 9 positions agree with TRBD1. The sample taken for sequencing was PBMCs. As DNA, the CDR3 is TGTGCCACCAGCAGAGGGGGACAGGGAGTCCAAGAGACCCAGTACTTC. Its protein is CATSRGGQGVQETQYF.